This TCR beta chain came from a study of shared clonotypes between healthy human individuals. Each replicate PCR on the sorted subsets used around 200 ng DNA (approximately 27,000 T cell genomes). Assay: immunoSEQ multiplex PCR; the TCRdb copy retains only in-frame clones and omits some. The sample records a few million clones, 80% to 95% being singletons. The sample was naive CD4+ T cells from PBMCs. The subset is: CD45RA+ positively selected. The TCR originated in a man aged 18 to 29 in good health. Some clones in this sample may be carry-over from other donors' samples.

CDR3 loop: CASSGQGVGTDTQYF. The CDR3, as DNA: TGTGCCAGCAGTGGACAGGGGGTAGGCACAGATACGCAGTATTTT. This chain links TRBV6-1 with TRBJ2-3, with 9 bases lining up with TRBD1. V shed 4 bases and J 1 base; nucleotides not matched to a gene: 3. CDR1 MNHNS and CDR2 SASEGT come from the germline V gene. The CDR3 length is 15 residues.